Given below is one TCR beta chain in context. Its antigen is unidentified. This sample stems from a study of brain T cells in children with intractable seizures. Study findings and constraints: Known viral epitope-specific CDR3s closely matched each case's top public brain CDR3. Clones missing pre-surgery may reflect undersampling of that blood sample.

The CDR3 has 18 residues. Germline CDR1 and CDR2: SGHTA and FQGNSA. The V end lost 0 bases, the J end lost 7 bases, and 19 bases lay between the germline ends. The protocol was immunoSEQ multiplex PCR, while the TCRdb copy is restricted to in-frame clones and leaves out a portion. The sample shows 4,500 to 5,500 clones, just over 90% of them seen only once. Only cases whose brain tissue showed the highest T cell transcript signatures were sequenced. Pre-surgery treatment included at least one anti-epileptic drug. The chain uses TRBV7-2 and TRBJ1-6, with D possibly being TRBD1 (6 bases). This receptor was taken from a boy less than two years old with focal cortical dysplasia and intractable seizures. The material was resected brain tissue, obtained at surgery. The CDR3 nucleotides are TGTGCCAGCAGCTTAGCGCGACAACAGGGCTCCCGGAATTCACCCCTCCACTTT. This gives the protein CASSLARQQGSRNSPLHF.